Presented here are 30 T cell receptor beta chains from one specimen sequenced in a study of shared clonotypes between healthy human individuals (dated by TCRdb to about 2020). The library was obtained by the immunoSEQ multiplex PCR assay. TCRdb stores this immuneACCESS table with in-frame sequences only. Part of the clones is absent; in the studies checked, under half of the shortfall reflects unresolved V genes, and no reason is known for the rest. The sample table holds about 2 million clones, of which 85% to 95% were seen once. Under 0.15% of the sample rests with the top ten. Sample: naive CD4+ T cells sorted from blood. The sample's cell subset or site, from its label and the paper: CD45RA+ positively selected. The receptors shown here come from a man aged 18 to 30 in good health.

The chain has TRBV2 and TRBJ1-1, with D unresolved. CDR3 size: 13 residues. Trimming cost V 6 bases and J 4 bases, with 12 bases left between them. CDR1 and CDR2 (germline): SNHLY, FYNNEI. The CDR3 DNA follows: TGTGCCAGCAGGGTAAGGTTCGTCACTGAAGCTTTCTTT. It translates to CASRVRFVTEAFF.

The chain links TRBV6-6 to TRBJ1-3; D not certain. With 2 bases removed from V and 2 bases from J, the gap between germline ends came to 7 bases. From germline, CDR1 is MNHNY and CDR2 SVGAGI (reference sequence). The CDR3 spans 14 residues. CDR3 bases: TGTGCCAGCAGTTACGGGGAAACTGGAAACACCATATATTTT. Its protein is CASSYGETGNTIYF.

The V gene is TRBV5-5, the J gene TRBJ1-1; 8 bases are shared with TRBD1. This CDR3 is built from 14 residues. Germline CDR1 SGHKS, CDR2 YYEKEE (reference sequence). Trimming at V came to 4 bases and at J to 5 bases, leaving 7 bases not matched to a gene. DNA for the CDR3: TGTGCCAGCAGCCCGACAGGGGATCAAACTGAAGCTTTCTTT. This gives the protein CASSPTGDQTEAFF.

To note about this clone: The same CDR3 arises from other DNA sequences in this sample as well. The V and J genes are TRBV28 and TRBJ1-2; D unclear. In germline, CDR1 is MDHEN, CDR2 SYDVKM. Trimming pared 6 bases from V and 1 base from J, leaving 9 bases between. CDR3 length: 13 residues. In DNA form, the CDR3 reads TGTGCCAGCAGCTTACGGGATAACTATGGCTACACCTTC. This sequence encodes CASSLRDNYGYTF.

The rearrangement links TRBV2 to TRBJ2-2; D possibly corresponds to TRBD1 (5 bases). The CDR3 sequence is 14 residues long. The germline CDR1 and CDR2 sequences are SNHLY and FYNNEI. The ends were cut back, 8 bases at V and 1 base at J, with 11 bases in the middle. The CDR3 nucleotides are TGTGCCAGCGTCAGGGAAAGGAACACCGGGGAGCTGTTTTTT. Residues: CASVRERNTGELFF.

V and J are TRBV6-1 and TRBJ2-1, with a tentative D call TRBD1 (5 bases). The V end lost 8 bases, the J end lost 7 bases, and 15 bases lay between the germline ends. The CDR3 covers 13 residues. Germline-derived CDR1 and CDR2 are MNHNS and SASEGT. As DNA, the CDR3 is TGTGCCAGCTCCCGGACACTAACAAATGAGCAGTTCTTC. Its translation is CASSRTLTNEQFF.

The chain combines TRBV5-1 with TRBJ2-1; a weak D match, TRBD1 (6 bases). V was pared by 0 bases and J by 9 bases, with 13 bases between. Germline V gives CDR1 SGHRS, CDR2 YFSETQ. The CDR3 has 14 amino acids. CDR3 residues: CASSLVTGYPEQFF. DNA of the CDR3: TGCGCCAGCAGCTTGGTAACAGGGTACCCTGAGCAGTTCTTC.

This rearrangement joins TRBV30 to TRBJ2-7, with D uncertain. The CDR3 has 13 amino acids. The germline CDR1 and CDR2 sequences are GTSNPN and SVGIG (reference sequence). Trimming removed 0 bases at V and 2 bases at J, with 8 bases between. This CDR3 reads CAWSVKGAYEQYF. DNA of the CDR3: TGTGCCTGGAGTGTAAAGGGCGCCTACGAGCAGTACTTC.

The chain couples TRBV5-1 to TRBJ2-1; D is unresolved. The CDR3 is 11 amino acids. Trimming took off 4 bases at V and 8 bases at J, with 7 bases between the two ends. The germline V gene encodes CDR1 SGHRS and CDR2 YFSETQ. DNA for the CDR3: TGCGCCAGCAGCCTTGACCATGAGCAGTTCTTC. Residues: CASSLDHEQFF.

The rearrangement joins TRBV7-2 to TRBJ2-7; TRBD2 matches 11 bases. V was pared by 6 bases and J by 0 bases, with 10 bases of the junction left unmatched. This CDR3 spans 17 amino acids. The germline CDR1 and CDR2 sequences are SGHTA and FQGNSA. The CDR3 DNA is TGTGCCAGCAGACCCGGGACTAGCGGTCCCAGCTCCTACGAGCAGTACTTC. Translating it yields CASRPGTSGPSSYEQYF.

The chain recombines TRBV5-1 with TRBJ2-7; no clear D. V lost 0 bases and J 0 bases, leaving 7 bases between the germline ends. This CDR3 contains 14 residues. CDR1 is SGHRS, CDR2 YFSETQ, per germline. The CDR3 loop is CASSLEWASYEQYF. The CDR3 coding sequence is TGCGCCAGCAGCTTGGAATGGGCCTCCTACGAGCAGTACTTC.

A note on this clone: The same CDR3 also results from other DNA sequences found in this sample. The chain is built from TRBV2 and TRBJ1-3; 7 bases map to TRBD1. J was trimmed by 0 bases and V by 8 bases; bases with no gene match: 4. CDR1 is SNHLY and CDR2 is FYNNEI in the germline V gene. CDR3 length: 14 amino acids. CDR3 nucleotides: TGTGCCAGCTCCAGGGACAGCTCTGGAAACACCATATATTTT. Translating gives CASSRDSSGNTIYF.

The genes are TRBV7-2 and TRBJ1-6; 10 bases line up with TRBD1. The V gene's germline CDR1 is SGHTA and CDR2 FQGNSA. The CDR3 is 15 residues long. Trimming took 3 bases from V and 13 from J; bases not matched to a gene: 9. The CDR3 bases are TGTGCCAGCAGCTTCTCCGGGACAGGGGCCGCTCCCCTCCACTTT. Protein sequence: CASSFSGTGAAPLHF.

The genes are TRBV5-5 and TRBJ1-2; 8 bases match TRBD1. Germline lookup yields CDR1 SGHKS and CDR2 YYEKEE (reference sequence). Losses at the gene ends were 10 bases for V and 14 bases for J; bases not matched to a gene: 13. The CDR3 covers 11 residues. CDR3 DNA sequence: TGTGCCGCAGGGGGCGGAGAGCCGGTAACCTTC. Translating gives CAAGGGEPVTF.

V and J are TRBV19 and TRBJ1-1; tentative D call: TRBD1 (6 bases). Between the trimmed V and J ends, which lost 1 base and 3 bases, there was a span of 12 bases. This CDR3 is built from 15 residues. CDR1 LNHDA and CDR2 SQIVND come from the germline V gene (reference sequence). The CDR3 loop is CASSIVRGRDTEAFF. CDR3 DNA sequence: TGTGCCAGTAGTATAGTTCGGGGGCGCGACACTGAAGCTTTCTTT.

This chain uses TRBV2 with TRBJ2-5; no clear D. The CDR3 sequence is 13 residues long. Trimming pared 7 bases from V and 4 bases from J, leaving 13 bases between. Germline V gene lookup returns CDR1 SNHLY and CDR2 FYNNEI. The CDR3 region has the DNA TGTGCCAGCACCGACGTGGCGAGAGAGACCCAGTACTTC. Protein product: CASTDVARETQYF.

The chain combines TRBV4-1 with TRBJ2-3, with D hard to call. Trimming stripped 2 bases from V and 0 bases from J, with 12 bases between. This CDR3 spans 16 amino acids. Germline V gene data show CDR1 as MGHRA and CDR2 as YSYEKL. CDR3 in DNA: TGCGCCAGCAGCCAAATTTACATGTCTAGCACAGATACGCAGTATTTT. Its translation is CASSQIYMSSTDTQYF.

The chain is built from TRBV7-9 and TRBJ1-2; TRBD1 is a possible D gene (5 bases). The length of the CDR3 is 15 residues. With 0 bases removed from V and 5 bases from J, the gap between germline ends came to 13 bases. CDR1 SEHNR and CDR2 FQNEAQ come from the germline V gene (reference sequence). In DNA, the CDR3 is TGTGCCAGCAGCTTAGCGTCAGGGATTGCGTATGGCTACACCTTC. It specifies CASSLASGIAYGYTF.

The rearrangement uses TRBV6-5 and TRBJ1-6; 7 nucleotides align to TRBD1. This CDR3 has 16 amino acids. Looked up from germline, CDR1 is MNHEY and CDR2 is SVGAGI. J was trimmed by 2 bases and V by 4 bases; bases with no gene match: 5. The CDR3 nucleotides read TGTGCCAGCAGTTCTACCGGGACAGCCTATAATTCACCCCTCCACTTT. It codes for CASSSTGTAYNSPLHF.

J is TRBJ2-7 and V is TRBV19, with D tentatively TRBD1 or TRBD2 (5 bases each). The CDR3 has 15 amino acids. V shed 0 bases and J shed 3 bases, with 12 bases lying between them. CDR1 is LNHDA, CDR2 SQIVND, per germline (reference sequence). The CDR3 nucleotides are TGTGCCAGTAGTATAGATCACGGGGCCCGCTACGAGCAGTACTTC. Amino acids: CASSIDHGARYEQYF.

V usage is TRBV4-3 and J usage is TRBJ1-2; D perhaps matches TRBD1 (5 bases). This CDR3 comprises 14 residues. V lost 0 bases to trimming and J lost 7 bases, with 12 bases between them. CDR1 and CDR2 from the germline V gene are LGHNA and YSLEER. The CDR3 sequence is CASSQDQGLLGYTF. The CDR3, as DNA: TGCGCCAGCAGCCAAGACCAGGGATTGCTTGGCTACACCTTC.

About this clone: A junction end diverges from the germline sequence, so it may reflect a read error. The gene calls are TRBV7-7 and TRBJ2-7, with 8 bases lining up with TRBD1. Germline V gene data show CDR1 as SSHAT and CDR2 as FNYEAQ (reference sequence). The CDR3 consists of 15 residues. The CDR3 bases are TGTGCTAGCAGCTTAGGTCAGGGGGCAAACTACGAGCAGTACTTC. Amino acid sequence: CASSLGQGANYEQYF.

As regards this clone: Other DNA variants within this sample encode the same CDR3. This chain joins TRBV29-1 and TRBJ2-3; the D is unclear. In germline, CDR1 is SQVTM, CDR2 ANQGSEA. The CDR3 loop spans 12 amino acids. V was cut by 3 bases and J by 3 bases, with 7 bases left in between. The CDR3 DNA is TGCAGCGTTGACGTAGGAACAGATACGCAGTATTTT. Protein: CSVDVGTDTQYF.

The V call is TRBV6-5, the J call TRBJ1-1; unclear D gene. From germline, CDR1 is MNHEY and CDR2 SVGAGI. V shed 8 bases and J shed 1 base, with 14 bases lying between them. The CDR3 has 14 amino acids. The CDR3, as DNA: TGTGCCAGCGGAAGGAGTTCTGCGAACACTGAAGCTTTCTTT. As protein: CASGRSSANTEAFF.

This clone was observed once. The chain recombines TRBV5-6 with TRBJ1-3, with 7 bases fitting TRBD1. Unmatched junction bases numbered 5, after V lost 4 bases and J lost 1 base. CDR1 SGHDT and CDR2 YYEEEE come from the germline V gene. The CDR3 contains 15 residues. CDR3 in DNA: TGTGCCAGCAGCGGACGACAGGGTTCTGGAAACACCATATATTTT. It is translated as CASSGRQGSGNTIYF.

V gene TRBV4-3 combines with J gene TRBJ2-1, with D tentatively TRBD2 (6 bases). The CDR3 has 16 residues. V was shortened by 1 base and J by 3 bases, with 13 bases between the two germline ends. Germline CDR1 reads LGHNA; CDR2 reads YSLEER. As DNA, the CDR3 is TGCGCCAGCAGCCAAGGGGGGGTTGCTTACTACAATGAGCAGTTCTTC. Residues: CASSQGGVAYYNEQFF.

The genes are TRBV5-1 and TRBJ2-7; D is ambiguous. The CDR3 runs 14 residues. V lost 2 bases and J 3 bases, leaving 12 bases between the germline ends. CDR1 is SGHRS and CDR2 is YFSETQ in the germline V gene. The DNA for the CDR3 is TGCGCCAGCAGCTTTGGGGAATCCTACTACGAGCAGTACTTC. As protein: CASSFGESYYEQYF.

The CDR3: CASSQGLKDTQYF. CDR3 DNA sequence: TGCGCCAGCAGCCAAGGACTTAAAGATACGCAGTATTTT. The V call is TRBV4-3, the J call TRBJ2-3; D ambiguous. In germline, CDR1 is LGHNA, CDR2 YSLEER. CDR3 length: 13 residues. The germline V and J ends were trimmed by 1 base and 5 bases, with 7 bases remaining between them.

V is TRBV5-1 and J is TRBJ2-2; TRBD1 or TRBD2 may be the D gene (5 bases each). The CDR3 length is 15 residues. The V end was cut by 4 bases, the J end by 5 bases, with 15 bases between. The germline V gene has CDR1 SGHRS and CDR2 YFSETQ. The CDR3 region has the DNA TGCGCCAGCAGCGTGGGACCTACGGGGACCGGGGAGCTGTTTTTT. It yields the protein CASSVGPTGTGELFF.

The V and J genes are TRBV27 and TRBJ1-5; D remains ambiguous. V lost 0 bases and J 6 bases, leaving 9 bases between the germline ends. Germline-derived CDR1 and CDR2 are MNHEY and SMNVEV (reference sequence). The CDR3 is 14 amino acids. CDR3 DNA: TGTGCCAGCAGTTTATCTCGTATGGGTCAGCCCCAGCATTTT. Translating gives CASSLSRMGQPQHF.